This record covers a single TCR beta chain. Its antigen is unknown. The data belong to a study of CD4 T cells in relation to SARS-CoV-2 and coronaviruses. The CDR3 loop spans 14 amino acids. V gave up 5 bases and J gave up 0 bases, with 9 bases separating them. Germline CDR1 SEHNR, CDR2 FQNEAQ (reference sequence). Using immunoSEQ multiplex PCR, the repertoire was profiled, and TCRdb retains in-frame clones only, with some absent. The sample lists around 20,000 clones; almost 80% were seen once. The unexposed donors gave CD4+ T cells in 2011-2018, prior to COVID-19. The cells were cultured for less than twelve days before CD4+ T cells were isolated.

This TCR was recovered from a human donor in good health. V is TRBV7-9 and J is TRBJ2-3; a possible D gene is TRBD2 (6 bases). What was sequenced was CD4+ T cells from PBMCs, cultured in vitro. The DNA for the CDR3 is TGTGCCAGCAGCCAGGGACTGAGCACAGATACGCAGTATTTT. Its protein is CASSQGLSTDTQYF.